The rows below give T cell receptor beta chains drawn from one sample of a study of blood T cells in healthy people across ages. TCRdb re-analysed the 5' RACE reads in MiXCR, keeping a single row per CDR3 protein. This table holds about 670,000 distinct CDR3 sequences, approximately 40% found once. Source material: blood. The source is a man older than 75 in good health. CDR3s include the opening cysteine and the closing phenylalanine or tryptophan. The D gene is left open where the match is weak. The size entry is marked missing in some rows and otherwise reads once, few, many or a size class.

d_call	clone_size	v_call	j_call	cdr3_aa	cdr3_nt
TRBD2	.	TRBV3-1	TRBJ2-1	CASSRDSGAYNEQFF	TGTGCCAGCAGCCGTGATAGCGGGGCTTACAATGAGCAGTTCTTC
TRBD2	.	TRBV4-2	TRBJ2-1	CASSQLDTSGRNHEQFF	TGTGCCAGCAGCCAATTGGATACTAGCGGGAGAAACCATGAGCAGTTCTTC
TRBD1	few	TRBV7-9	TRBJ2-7	CASSLPGTGTHEQYF	TGTGCCAGCAGCTTACCCGGGACAGGGACGCACGAGCAGTACTTC
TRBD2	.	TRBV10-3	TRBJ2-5	CAISKSSGGKETQYF	TGTGCCATCAGTAAATCTAGCGGGGGGAAAGAGACCCAGTACTTC
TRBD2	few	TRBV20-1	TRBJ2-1	CSARDGRGGPYNEQFF	TGCAGTGCTAGAGATGGTCGGGGGGGCCCATACAATGAGCAGTTCTTC
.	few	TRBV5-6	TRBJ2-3	CASSTFSRGSDTQYF	TGTGCCAGCAGCACATTTTCCAGGGGATCAGATACGCAGTATTTT
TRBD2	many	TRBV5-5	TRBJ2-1	CASSSISGSELNEQFF	TGTGCCAGCAGCTCCATTAGCGGGAGTGAGCTCAATGAGCAGTTCTTC
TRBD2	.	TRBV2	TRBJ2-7	CASRMGLASNEQYF	TGTGCCAGCAGGATGGGACTAGCGAGTAATGAGCAGTACTTC
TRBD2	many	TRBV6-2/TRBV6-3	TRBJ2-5	CASSYGLAGGTQYF	TGTGCCAGCAGTTACGGACTAGCGGGAGGGACCCAGTACTTC
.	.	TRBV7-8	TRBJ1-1	CASSPTRQPENTEAFF	TGTGCCAGCAGCCCAACGCGGCAGCCAGAAAACACTGAAGCTTTCTTT
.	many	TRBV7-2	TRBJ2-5	CASSSSGWGETQYF	TGTGCCAGCAGCTCATCAGGGTGGGGAGAGACCCAGTACTTC
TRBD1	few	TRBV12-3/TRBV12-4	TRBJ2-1	CASSPPRDRSYNEQFF	TGTGCCAGCAGTCCACCCCGGGACAGGTCCTACAATGAGCAGTTCTTC
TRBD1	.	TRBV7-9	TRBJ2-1	CASSLLAGQGANEQFF	TGTGCCAGCAGCTTATTAGCGGGACAGGGGGCCAATGAGCAGTTCTTC
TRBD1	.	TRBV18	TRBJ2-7	CASSTDRVRSEYF	TGTGCCAGCTCAACGGACAGGGTTCGTTCAGAGTACTTC
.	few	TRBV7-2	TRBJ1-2	CASSPVERTPGYTF	TGTGCCAGCAGCCCCGTAGAGAGGACTCCTGGCTACACCTTC
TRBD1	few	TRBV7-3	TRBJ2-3	CASSQFTGADTQYF	TGTGCCAGCAGCCAATTCACAGGGGCAGATACGCAGTATTTT
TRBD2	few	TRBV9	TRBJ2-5	CASSHTQGNRAGQETQYF	TGTGCCAGCAGCCATACTCAGGGAAATCGAGCGGGACAAGAGACCCAGTACTTC
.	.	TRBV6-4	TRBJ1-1	CASRSSDNGDGEDEAFF	TGTGCCAGCAGATCGAGTGATAATGGGGACGGGGAAGATGAAGCTTTCTTT
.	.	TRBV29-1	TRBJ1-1	CSVHRLPVENTEAFF	TGCAGCGTTCACAGACTCCCGGTAGAGAACACTGAAGCTTTCTTT
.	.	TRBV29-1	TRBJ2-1	CSVFNTYNEQFF	TGCAGCGTCTTCAACACTTACAATGAGCAGTTCTTC
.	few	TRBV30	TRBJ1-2	CAWSVQFDYGYTF	TGTGCCTGGAGTGTACAGTTTGACTATGGCTACACCTTC
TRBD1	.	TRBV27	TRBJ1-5	CASSQTGYGNQPQHF	TGTGCCAGCAGCCAGACAGGGTATGGCAATCAGCCCCAGCATTTT
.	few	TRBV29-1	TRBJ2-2	CSVGSWDGELFF	TGCAGCGTTGGGTCATGGGACGGGGAGCTGTTTTTT
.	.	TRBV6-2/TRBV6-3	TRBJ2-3	CASSPPRYSTDTQYF	TGTGCCAGCAGTCCTCCTCGGTATAGCACAGATACGCAGTATTTT
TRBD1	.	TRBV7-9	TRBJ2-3	CASSLVTGISDTQYF	TGTGCCAGCAGCTTAGTGACAGGGATTTCAGATACGCAGTATTTT
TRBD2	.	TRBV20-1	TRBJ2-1	CSARDLVAGGPNNEQFF	TGCAGTGCTAGAGATCTGGTAGCGGGGGGGCCTAACAATGAGCAGTTCTTC
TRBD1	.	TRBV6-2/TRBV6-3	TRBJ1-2	CASSSPLGDSRFYGYTF	TGTGCCAGCAGTTCCCCACTTGGGGACAGCAGATTCTATGGCTACACCTTC
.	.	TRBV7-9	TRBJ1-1	CASSLVGFLNTEAFF	TGTGCCAGCAGCTTAGTTGGGTTCCTGAACACTGAAGCTTTCTTT
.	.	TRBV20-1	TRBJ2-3	CSASRSEPPDTQYF	TGCAGTGCTAGCCGGTCGGAGCCACCAGATACGCAGTATTTT
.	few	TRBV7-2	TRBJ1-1	CASSSVVGNTEAFF	TGTGCCAGCAGCTCCGTAGTAGGAAACACTGAAGCTTTCTTT
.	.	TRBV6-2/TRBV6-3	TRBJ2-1	CASSSAQETQFF	TGTGCCAGCTCCTCTGCCCAGGAGACCCAGTTCTTC
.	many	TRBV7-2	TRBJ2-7	CASSPLALPYEQYF	TGTGCCAGCAGTCCGCTAGCGCTGCCCTACGAGCAGTACTTC
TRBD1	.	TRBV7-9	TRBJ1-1	CASSGDYRGSEAFF	TGTGCCAGCAGCGGCGATTACAGGGGATCGGAAGCTTTCTTT
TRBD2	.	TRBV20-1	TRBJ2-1	CSARDEGLVGHEQFF	TGCAGTGCTAGAGATGAAGGACTAGTAGGCCATGAGCAGTTCTTC
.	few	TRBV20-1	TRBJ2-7	CSATPGRPPYEQYF	TGCAGTGCTACCCCCGGGAGACCCCCCTACGAGCAGTACTTC
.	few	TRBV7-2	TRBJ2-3	CASRTSLASTDTQYF	TGTGCCAGCAGAACCAGCCTAGCGAGCACAGATACGCAGTATTTT
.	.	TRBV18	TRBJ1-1	CASSLHSGPENTEAFF	TGTGCCAGCTCACTTCATTCTGGTCCAGAGAACACTGAAGCTTTCTTT
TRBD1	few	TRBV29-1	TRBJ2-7	CSVVGTVISEQYF	TGCAGCGTTGTGGGGACAGTGATATCCGAGCAGTACTTC
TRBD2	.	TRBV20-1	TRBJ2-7	CSAPPRAGAIYEQYF	TGCAGTGCTCCACCGAGGGCGGGAGCCATCTACGAGCAGTACTTC
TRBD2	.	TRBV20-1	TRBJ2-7	CSAISGTSGGAYEQYF	TGCAGTGCTATTTCCGGGACTAGCGGGGGGGCCTACGAGCAGTACTTC
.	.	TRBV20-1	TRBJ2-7	CSAISGGNRYEQYF	TGCAGTGCTATTAGCGGAGGGAATAGATACGAGCAGTACTTC